This T cell receptor (beta chain) emerged from a study of immune cell composition in non-small cell lung cancer. Whole-study context: Tumours were mainly lung adenocarcinoma or squamous cell carcinoma.

Sequencing used immunoSEQ multiplex PCR; TCRdb keeps in-frame clones, though not all of them. The repertoire has under 6,000 clones, roughly 88% of them found once; the top ten carry 5.8%. Trimming removed 2 bases from V and 10 bases from J, with 13 bases in between. The germline gives CDR1 SGHTS, CDR2 YDEGEE. CDR3 length: 13 amino acids. Study observations and caveats: Tumour TCR-beta clonality was not significantly tied to smoking pack-years.

This clone was detected only a few times. The antigen remains undetermined. Normal lung was sampled as far from the tumour as possible, at least 3 cm. Frozen unsorted single-cell suspensions supplied the genomic DNA. This chain links TRBV5-8 with TRBJ2-1; weak D call: TRBD1 (5 bases). Sequenced: non-adjacent lung tissue. The receptor was isolated from a human donor with non-small cell lung cancer. Some clones in this sample may be carry-over from other donors' samples. The CDR3 DNA follows: TGTGCCAGCAGCTTAGAACAGGAGACAGAGCAGTTCTTC. Translating it yields CASSLEQETEQFF.